This entry lists 14 T cell receptor beta chains sequenced from one sample in a study of shared clonotypes between healthy human individuals. Using immunoSEQ multiplex PCR, the repertoire was profiled, and TCRdb retains in-frame clones only, with some absent. The table shows a few million clones, with 85% to 95% occurring only once. Material: naive CD4+ T cells from PBMCs. The subset here: CD45RA+ positively selected. Every receptor here comes from a man aged 18 to 29 in good health. Some clones in this sample may be carry-over from other donors' samples.

The genes are TRBV7-2 and TRBJ2-3; TRBD2 matches 9 bases. The germline gives CDR1 SGHTA, CDR2 FQGNSA. The CDR3 runs 16 residues. V trimming: 2 bases; J trimming: 3 bases; junction bases outside the gene matches: 6. The DNA of the CDR3 is TGTGCCAGCAGCTTATATGAGCGGGGGGTTACAGATACGCAGTATTTT. Amino acids: CASSLYERGVTDTQYF.

V and J are TRBV5-1 and TRBJ1-2; D unresolved. The CDR3 extends over 11 amino acids. The germline V gene encodes CDR1 SGHRS and CDR2 YFSETQ. V was trimmed by 4 bases and J by 2 bases, leaving 3 bases between them. The CDR3 DNA is TGCGCCAGCAGCCCCAACTATGGCTACACCTTC. This encodes CASSPNYGYTF.

The rearrangement uses TRBV5-1 and TRBJ1-1; TRBD1 matches at 8 bases. Trimming took 4 bases from V and 5 from J; bases not matched to a gene: 4. CDR1 is SGHRS and CDR2 is YFSETQ in the germline V gene. This CDR3 has 13 residues. The CDR3 DNA reads as TGCGCCAGCAGCCGGACAGGGATTACTGAAGCTTTCTTT. This translates into CASSRTGITEAFF.

The V and J genes are TRBV19 and TRBJ2-1; no firm D call. The ends were cut back, 3 bases at V and 1 base at J, with 10 bases in the middle. Germline CDR1 reads LNHDA; CDR2 reads SQIVND (reference sequence). The CDR3 runs to 15 residues. CDR3: CASSIEAWSYNEQFF. As DNA, the CDR3 is TGTGCCAGTAGTATTGAGGCCTGGTCCTACAATGAGCAGTTCTTC. The full variable domain, in which reference TRBV19 and TRBJ2-1 provide the parts outside the CDR3, is DGGITQSPKYLFRKEGQNVTLSCEQNLNHDAMYWYRQDPGQGLRLIYYSQIVNDFQKGDIAEGYSVSREKKESFPLTVTSAQKNPTAFYLCASSIEAWSYNEQFFGPGTRLTVL.

This chain connects TRBV27 to TRBJ2-5; maybe TRBD1 (5 bases). V was shortened by 3 bases and J by 1 base, with 9 bases between the two germline ends. CDR1 and CDR2 (germline): MNHEY, SMNVEV (reference sequence). The CDR3 loop spans 14 amino acids. CDR3 coding DNA: TGTGCCAGCAGTTTCAGGGCCCTCCAAGAGACCCAGTACTTC. This encodes CASSFRALQETQYF.

The chain carries TRBV4-3 and TRBJ2-3; no reliable D call. CDR3 size: 15 residues. The germline gives CDR1 LGHNA, CDR2 YSLEER. V was shortened by 1 base and J by 1 base, with 9 bases between the two germline ends. The CDR3 sequence is CASSQGPKGTDTQYF. The CDR3 bases are TGCGCCAGCAGCCAAGGGCCCAAGGGCACAGATACGCAGTATTTT.

The rearrangement uses TRBV10-3 and TRBJ2-7; D is unresolved. The germline V gene encodes CDR1 ENHRY and CDR2 SYGVKD. V was clipped by 6 bases and J by 3 bases, with 21 bases between them. This CDR3 is built from 16 residues. The CDR3 coding sequence is TGTGCCATCAGGGACCTGGCTGTAGCTGGAAACTACGAGCAGTACTTC. It is translated as CAIRDLAVAGNYEQYF.

This chain links TRBV2 with TRBJ1-4; tentative D call: TRBD1 (6 bases). Germline-derived CDR1 and CDR2 are SNHLY and FYNNEI. Trimming cost V 2 bases and J 5 bases, with 12 bases left between them. This CDR3 has 15 residues. CDR3 DNA: TGTGCCAGCAGTGAACAGGGGACCCTCAATGAAAAACTGTTTTTT. It encodes CASSEQGTLNEKLFF.

V gene TRBV15 combines with J gene TRBJ2-4; maybe TRBD2 (6 bases). CDR1 is LNHNV and CDR2 is YYDKDF in the germline V gene (reference sequence). The CDR3 runs 15 residues. Deletions cut 1 base from V and 6 bases from J, with 13 bases between. The CDR3 region is CATSRVGGLGNIQYF. CDR3 nucleotides: TGTGCCACCAGCAGAGTCGGGGGTTTGGGAAACATTCAGTACTTC.

This chain connects TRBV4-2 to TRBJ2-3; 12 bases agree with TRBD1. This CDR3 has 15 amino acids. The germline V gene encodes CDR1 LGHNA and CDR2 YNFKEQ. J lost 5 bases, V lost 3 bases, and 3 bases had no gene match. The CDR3 reads CASSHRDRGQDTQYF. As DNA, the CDR3 is TGTGCCAGCAGCCACCGGGACAGGGGGCAAGATACGCAGTATTTT.

This chain links TRBV2 with TRBJ1-6; perhaps TRBD1 as D (6 bases). V was trimmed by 6 bases and J by 6 bases, leaving 21 bases between them. The CDR3 is 17 residues long. From germline, CDR1 is SNHLY and CDR2 FYNNEI. The CDR3 sequence is CASRPITGRQANSPLHF. DNA for the CDR3: TGTGCCAGCAGACCGATAACGGGGCGACAGGCTAATTCACCCCTCCACTTT.

This clone was recorded once. The chain joins TRBV7-9 to TRBJ2-1, with D possibly matching TRBD1 (5 bases). CDR1 SEHNR and CDR2 FQNEAQ come from the germline V gene (reference sequence). The CDR3 length is 16 residues. The V end lost 2 bases, the J end lost 1 base, and 12 bases lay between the germline ends. The CDR3 DNA is TGTGCCAGCAGCTTACAGGGCATGGGGTCCTACAATGAGCAGTTCTTC. Its translation is CASSLQGMGSYNEQFF.

V is TRBV5-1 and J is TRBJ2-7, with 13 bases matching TRBD2. Germline assignment: CDR1 SGHRS and CDR2 YFSETQ. This CDR3 comprises 15 residues. The V gene end was trimmed by 4 bases and the J gene end by 6 bases; junction bases not matched to a gene: 7. CDR3 amino acids: CASSQLAGGPTEQYF. The CDR3 nucleotides are TGCGCCAGCAGCCAACTAGCGGGAGGGCCAACCGAGCAGTACTTC.

V and J are TRBV30 and TRBJ1-1, with 10 bases identical to TRBD1. V dropped 8 bases and J dropped 4; count of bases not matched to a gene: 4. CDR1 is GTSNPN, CDR2 SVGIG, per germline (reference sequence). The CDR3 sequence is 12 residues long. The CDR3 loop reads CAGDRGPTEAFF. The CDR3, as DNA: TGTGCCGGTGACAGGGGGCCCACTGAAGCTTTCTTT.